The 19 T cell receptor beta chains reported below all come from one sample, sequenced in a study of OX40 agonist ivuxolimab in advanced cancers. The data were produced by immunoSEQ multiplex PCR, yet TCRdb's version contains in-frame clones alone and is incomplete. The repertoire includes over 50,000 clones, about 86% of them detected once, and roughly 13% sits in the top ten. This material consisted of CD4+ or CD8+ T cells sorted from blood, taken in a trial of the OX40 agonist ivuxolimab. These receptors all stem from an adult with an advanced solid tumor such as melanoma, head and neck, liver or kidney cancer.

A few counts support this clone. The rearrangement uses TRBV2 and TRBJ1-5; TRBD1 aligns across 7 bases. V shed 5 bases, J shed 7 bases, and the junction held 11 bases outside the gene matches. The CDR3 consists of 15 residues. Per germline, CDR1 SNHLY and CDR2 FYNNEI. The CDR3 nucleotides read TGTGCCAGCAGTCCCGACAGGGTAAGGGGCCAGCCCCAGCATTTT. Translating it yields CASSPDRVRGQPQHF.

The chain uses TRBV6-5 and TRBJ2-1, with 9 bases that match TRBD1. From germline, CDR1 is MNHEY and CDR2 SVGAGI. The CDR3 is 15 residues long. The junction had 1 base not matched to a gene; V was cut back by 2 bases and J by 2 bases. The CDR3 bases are TGTGCCAGCAGTTACGGGACAGGGACCTACAATGAGCAGTTCTTC. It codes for CASSYGTGTYNEQFF.

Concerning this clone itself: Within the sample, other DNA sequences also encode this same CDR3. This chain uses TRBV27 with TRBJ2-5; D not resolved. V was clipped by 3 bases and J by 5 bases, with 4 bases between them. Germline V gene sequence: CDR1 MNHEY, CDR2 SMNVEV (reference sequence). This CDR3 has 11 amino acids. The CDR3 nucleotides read TGTGCCAGCAGTTTGGGGGAGACCCAGTACTTC. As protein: CASSLGETQYF.

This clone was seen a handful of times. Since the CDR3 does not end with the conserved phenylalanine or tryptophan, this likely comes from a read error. The CDR3 bases are TGTGCCAGCAGTGAAACCCCCTCCTCCTATAATTCACCCCTCCACCTT. Its translation is CASSETPSSYNSPLHL. J is TRBJ1-6 and V is TRBV6-1; D call uncertain. CDR1 and CDR2 (germline): MNHNS, SASEGT. The CDR3 covers 16 residues. V was trimmed by 2 bases and J by 0 bases, leaving 8 bases between them.

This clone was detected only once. Here the CDR3 DNA reads TGCGCCAGCAGCCTCCAGGGACAACAGAACACTGAAGCTTTCTTT. Encoded protein: CASSLQGQQNTEAFF. V is TRBV4-1 and J is TRBJ1-1; a possible D gene is TRBD1 (6 bases). Germline V lookup: CDR1 MGHRA, CDR2 YSYEKL. The CDR3 runs to 15 residues. The V gene lost 4 bases and the J gene lost 1 base, with 13 bases spanning the gap.

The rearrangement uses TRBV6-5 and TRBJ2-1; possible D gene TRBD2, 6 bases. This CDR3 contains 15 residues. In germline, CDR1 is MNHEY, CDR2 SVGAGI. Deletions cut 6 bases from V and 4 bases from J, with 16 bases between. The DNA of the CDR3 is TGTGCCAGCAGCACCGGGACTCCCAATTACAATGAGCAGTTCTTC. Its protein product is CASSTGTPNYNEQFF.

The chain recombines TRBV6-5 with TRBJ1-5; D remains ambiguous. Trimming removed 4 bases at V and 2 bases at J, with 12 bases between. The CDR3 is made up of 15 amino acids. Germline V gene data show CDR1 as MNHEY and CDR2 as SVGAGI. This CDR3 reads CASSSGISGNQPQHF. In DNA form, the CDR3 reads TGTGCCAGCAGTTCCGGGATTTCGGGCAATCAGCCCCAGCATTTT.

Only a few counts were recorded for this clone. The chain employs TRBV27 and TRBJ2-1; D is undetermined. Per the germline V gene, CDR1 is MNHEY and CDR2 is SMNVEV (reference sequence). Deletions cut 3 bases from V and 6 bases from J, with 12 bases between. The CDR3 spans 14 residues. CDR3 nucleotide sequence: TGTGCCAGCAGTTTTATAGGGCCGGGCAATGAGCAGTTCTTC. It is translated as CASSFIGPGNEQFF.

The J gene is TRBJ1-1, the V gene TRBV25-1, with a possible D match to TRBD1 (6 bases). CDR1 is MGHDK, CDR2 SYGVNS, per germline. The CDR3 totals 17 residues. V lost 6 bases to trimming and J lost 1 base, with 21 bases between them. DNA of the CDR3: TGTGCCAGCAGCGAACAGGGCTACCAACCTAAGAACACTGAAGCTTTCTTT. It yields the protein CASSEQGYQPKNTEAFF.

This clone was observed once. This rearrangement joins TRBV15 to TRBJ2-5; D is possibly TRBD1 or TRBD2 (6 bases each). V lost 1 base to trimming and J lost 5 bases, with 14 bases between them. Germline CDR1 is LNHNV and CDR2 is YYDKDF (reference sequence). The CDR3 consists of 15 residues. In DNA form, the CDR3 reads TGTGCCACCAGCAGAGGAGGGGGGCTAGGGGAGACCCAGTACTTC. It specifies CATSRGGGLGETQYF. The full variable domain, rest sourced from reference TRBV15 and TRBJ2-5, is DAMVIQNPRYQVTQFGKPVTLSCSQTLNHNVMYWYQQKSSQAPKLLFHYYDKDFNNEADTPDNFQSRRPNTSFCFLDIRSPGLGDTAMYLCATSRGGGLGETQYFGPGTRLLVL.

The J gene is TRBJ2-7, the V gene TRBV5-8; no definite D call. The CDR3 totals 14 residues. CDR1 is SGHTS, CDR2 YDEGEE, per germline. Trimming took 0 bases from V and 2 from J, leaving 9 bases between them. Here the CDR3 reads CASSLVDGAYEQYF. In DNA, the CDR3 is TGTGCCAGCAGCTTGGTCGACGGAGCCTACGAGCAGTACTTC.

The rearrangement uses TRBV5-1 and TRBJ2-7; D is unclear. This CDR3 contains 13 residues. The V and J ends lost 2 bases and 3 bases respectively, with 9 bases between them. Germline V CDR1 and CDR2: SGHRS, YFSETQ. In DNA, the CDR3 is TGCGCCAGCAGCTTCCAGGACGGCTACGAGCAGTACTTC. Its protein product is CASSFQDGYEQYF.

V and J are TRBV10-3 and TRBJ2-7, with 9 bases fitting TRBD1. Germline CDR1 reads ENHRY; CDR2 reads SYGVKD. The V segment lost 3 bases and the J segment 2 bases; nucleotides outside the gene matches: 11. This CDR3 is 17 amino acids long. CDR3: CAISDFAAGQGTYEQYF. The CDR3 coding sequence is TGTGCCATCAGTGATTTCGCCGCGGGACAGGGTACCTACGAGCAGTACTTC.

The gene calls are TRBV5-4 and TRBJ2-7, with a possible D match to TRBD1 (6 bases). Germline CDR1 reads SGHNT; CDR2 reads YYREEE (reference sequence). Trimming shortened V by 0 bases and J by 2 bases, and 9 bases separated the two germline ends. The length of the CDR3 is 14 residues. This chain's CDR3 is CASSLGGGTYEQYF. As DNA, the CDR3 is TGTGCCAGCAGCTTGGGAGGGGGAACCTACGAGCAGTACTTC.

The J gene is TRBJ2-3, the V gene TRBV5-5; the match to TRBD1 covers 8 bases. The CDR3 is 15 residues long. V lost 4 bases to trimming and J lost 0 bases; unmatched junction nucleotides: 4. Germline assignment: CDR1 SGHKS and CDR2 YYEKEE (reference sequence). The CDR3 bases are TGTGCCAGCAGCCGGGGACAGGTTAGCACAGATACGCAGTATTTT. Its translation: CASSRGQVSTDTQYF.

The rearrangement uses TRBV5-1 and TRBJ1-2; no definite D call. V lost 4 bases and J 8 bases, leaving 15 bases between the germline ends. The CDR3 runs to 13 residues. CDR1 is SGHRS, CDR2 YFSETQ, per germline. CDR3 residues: CASSPGETLGYTF. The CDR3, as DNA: TGCGCCAGCAGCCCCGGGGAAACGTTAGGCTACACCTTC.

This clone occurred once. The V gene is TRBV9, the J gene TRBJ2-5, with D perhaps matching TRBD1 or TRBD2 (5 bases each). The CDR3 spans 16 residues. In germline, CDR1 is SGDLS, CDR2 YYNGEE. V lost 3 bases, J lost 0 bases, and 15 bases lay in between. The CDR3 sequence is CASSASLGTDQETQYF. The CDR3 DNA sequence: TGTGCCAGCAGCGCCTCCTTGGGGACGGACCAAGAGACCCAGTACTTC. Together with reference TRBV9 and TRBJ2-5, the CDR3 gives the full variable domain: DSGVTQTPKHLITATGQRVTLRCSPRSGDLSVYWYQQSLDQGLQFLIQYYNGEERAKGNILERFSAQQFPDLHSELNLSSLELGDSALYFCASSASLGTDQETQYFGPGTRLLVL.

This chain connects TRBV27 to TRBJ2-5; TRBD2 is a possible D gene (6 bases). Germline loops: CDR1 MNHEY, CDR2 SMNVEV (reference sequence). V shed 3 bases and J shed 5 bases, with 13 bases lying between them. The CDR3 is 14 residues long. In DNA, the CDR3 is TGTGCCAGCAGTTTGGGGGGATCCCCTGAGACCCAGTACTTC. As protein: CASSLGGSPETQYF.

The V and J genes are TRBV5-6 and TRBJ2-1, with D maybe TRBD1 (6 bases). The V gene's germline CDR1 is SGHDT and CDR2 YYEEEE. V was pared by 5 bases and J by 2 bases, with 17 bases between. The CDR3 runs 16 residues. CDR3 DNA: TGTGCCAGCAGTTTCTCACAGGGTGCCGCCTACAATGAGCAGTTCTTC. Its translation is CASSFSQGAAYNEQFF. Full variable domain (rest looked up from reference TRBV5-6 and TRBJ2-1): DAGVTQSPTHLIKTRGQQVTLRCSPKSGHDTVSWYQQALGQGPQFIFQYYEEEERQRGNFPDRFSGHQFPNYSSELNVNALLLGDSALYLCASSFSQGAAYNEQFFGPGTRLTVL.